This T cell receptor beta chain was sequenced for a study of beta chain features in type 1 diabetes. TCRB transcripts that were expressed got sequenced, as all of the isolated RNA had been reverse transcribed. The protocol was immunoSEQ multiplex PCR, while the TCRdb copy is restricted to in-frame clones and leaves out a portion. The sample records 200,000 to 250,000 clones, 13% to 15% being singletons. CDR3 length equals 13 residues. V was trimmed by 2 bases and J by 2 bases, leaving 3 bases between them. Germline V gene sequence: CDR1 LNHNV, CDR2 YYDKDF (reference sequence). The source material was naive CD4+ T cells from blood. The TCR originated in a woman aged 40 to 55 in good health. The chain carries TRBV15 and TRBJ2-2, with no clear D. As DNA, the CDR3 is TGTGCCACCAGCAGATCAAACACCGGGGAGCTGTTTTTT. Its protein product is CATSRSNTGELFF.